The 18 T cell receptor beta chains presented below share a single source sample, sequenced in a study of blood T cell repertoires in COVID-19. Profiling relied on immunoSEQ multiplex PCR, and the TCRdb table lists in-frame clones only, not all of them. The table has 60,000 to 80,000 clones, roughly 85% seen once. Sequencing was performed on peripheral blood. The receptors stem from a man aged 50 to 60 with acute or convalescent COVID-19.

The V call is TRBV4-2, the J call TRBJ2-1, with 9 bases aligning to TRBD2. The CDR3 consists of 13 residues. V shed 0 bases and J 15 bases; nucleotides not matched to a gene: 6. Germline V CDR1 and CDR2: LGHNA, YNFKEQ. The CDR3 DNA reads as TGTGCCAGCAGCCAAGATCTCGGACTAGCGCCGTTCTTC. Its translation is CASSQDLGLAPFF.

The rearrangement links TRBV11-2 to TRBJ2-3; 10 nucleotides align to TRBD2. V trimming: 6 bases; J trimming: 4 bases; junction bases outside the gene matches: 10. CDR1 is SGHAT and CDR2 is FQNNGV in the germline V gene. This CDR3 is built from 16 residues. CDR3 in DNA: TGTGCCAGCAGTTCCGATAGCGGGGGGATCTCAGATACGCAGTATTTT. Encoded protein: CASSSDSGGISDTQYF.

Notes on this clone: A junction boundary mismatches the germline segment, possibly from a read error. This sequence joins TRBV9 and TRBJ2-3; 9 nucleotides align to TRBD2. The germline V gene encodes CDR1 SGDLS and CDR2 YYNGEE. There are 14 residues in the CDR3. This CDR3 reads CASSVAEGGTSTHF. The CDR3 coding sequence is TGTGCCAGCAGCGTAGCGGAGGGAGGGACTAGCACACATTTT.

V is TRBV24-1 and J is TRBJ2-3; possible D gene TRBD1, 5 bases. Germline assignment: CDR1 KGHDR and CDR2 SFDVKD. The germline V and J ends were trimmed by 4 bases and 4 bases, with 11 bases remaining between them. This CDR3 spans 14 amino acids. CDR3 region: CATSEFYRSDTQYF. As DNA, the CDR3 is TGTGCCACCAGTGAGTTTTACAGGTCAGATACGCAGTATTTT.

The CDR3 region is CASSLRGSFSGNTIYF. DNA for the CDR3: TGTGCCAGCTCACTGCGAGGTTCCTTCTCTGGAAACACCATATATTTT. The V gene is TRBV18, the J gene TRBJ1-3, with D uncertain. The length of the CDR3 is 16 residues. Germline lookup yields CDR1 KGHSH and CDR2 LQKENI. The V and J ends lost 4 bases and 0 bases respectively, with 13 bases between them.

V usage is TRBV7-8 and J usage is TRBJ2-7, with 7 bases lining up with TRBD1. This CDR3 spans 13 amino acids. Germline lookup yields CDR1 SGHVS and CDR2 FQNEAQ. J lost 3 bases, V lost 5 bases, and 4 bases had no gene match. The CDR3: CASSLRQGYEQYF. In nucleotides, the CDR3 is TGTGCCAGCAGCCTCAGACAGGGCTACGAGCAGTACTTC.

This chain's CDR3 is CATSDLGTSEAYNEQFF. The CDR3 DNA is TGTGCCACCAGTGACCTCGGGACTAGCGAGGCCTACAATGAGCAGTTCTTC. This chain joins TRBV24-1 and TRBJ2-1; 10 bases agree with TRBD2. Germline assignment: CDR1 KGHDR and CDR2 SFDVKD. The CDR3 consists of 17 residues. Losses at the gene ends were 4 bases for V and 2 bases for J; bases not matched to a gene: 7.

The J gene is TRBJ2-1, the V gene TRBV4-2; TRBD2 matches at 9 bases. This CDR3 region has 15 residues. Germline trimming cut 3 bases from V and 5 bases from J; bases unmatched to any gene: 5. Per the germline V gene, CDR1 is LGHNA and CDR2 is YNFKEQ. DNA for the CDR3: TGTGCCAGCAGCCACACGGAGCGGGGGGACAATGAGCAGTTCTTC. As protein: CASSHTERGDNEQFF.

This chain joins TRBV19 and TRBJ2-1, with D possibly TRBD2 on 5 matching bases. This CDR3 spans 14 amino acids. The germline V and J ends were trimmed by 5 bases and 7 bases, with 15 bases remaining between them. The germline gives CDR1 LNHDA, CDR2 SQIVND (reference sequence). The CDR3 DNA sequence: TGTGCCAGTAGTGTCACGGGATCATTTAATGAGCAGTTCTTC. Translated, it gives CASSVTGSFNEQFF.

The chain's CDR3 is CSVGGATGGGYEQYF. As DNA, the CDR3 is TGCAGCGTGGGAGGGGCCACAGGGGGAGGTTACGAGCAGTACTTC. The chain combines TRBV29-1 with TRBJ2-7, with a possible D match to TRBD1 (8 bases). There are 15 residues in the CDR3. In germline, CDR1 is SQVTM, CDR2 ANQGSEA. Between the trimmed V and J ends, which lost 6 bases and 4 bases, there was a span of 22 bases.

This rearrangement joins TRBV10-2 to TRBJ2-1, with 7 positions matching TRBD2. This CDR3 is built from 14 residues. V was clipped by 8 bases and J by 1 base; unmatched bases: 5. CDR1 and CDR2 from the germline V gene are WSHSY and SAAADI. The CDR3 loop reads CASGGEGSYNEQFF. CDR3 in DNA: TGCGCCAGCGGGGGGGAGGGATCCTACAATGAGCAGTTCTTC.

The gene calls are TRBV11-3 and TRBJ2-3; 7 bases are shared with TRBD2. The CDR3 sequence is 12 residues long. V was clipped by 5 bases and J by 5 bases; unmatched bases: 1. The germline V gene has CDR1 SGHNT and CDR2 YENEEA. This CDR3 reads CASSPGGDTQYF. DNA of the CDR3: TGTGCCAGCAGCCCGGGGGGAGATACGCAGTATTTT.

The chain combines TRBV4-1 with TRBJ1-1; D may be TRBD1 (6 bases). This CDR3 is 15 amino acids long. Germline V gives CDR1 MGHRA, CDR2 YSYEKL. V lost 0 bases and J 1 base, leaving 9 bases between the germline ends. CDR3 loop: CASSQEGHRNTEAFF. CDR3 nucleotides: TGCGCCAGCAGCCAAGAGGGACACCGGAACACTGAAGCTTTCTTT.

The chain is built from TRBV4-1 and TRBJ2-1; D might be TRBD2 (5 bases). The CDR3 loop spans 16 amino acids. V lost 0 bases and J 4 bases, leaving 13 bases between the germline ends. CDR1 is MGHRA, CDR2 YSYEKL, per germline. CDR3 sequence (DNA): TGCGCCAGCAGCCAAGATCGGGATGACCCTTACAATGAGCAGTTCTTC. Translation: CASSQDRDDPYNEQFF.

This clone was counted only a few times. The chain links TRBV7-3 to TRBJ2-1; 10 bases align to TRBD2. With V trimmed by 5 bases and J by 4 bases, 8 bases remained unmatched. There are 16 residues in the CDR3. Germline CDR1 SGHTA, CDR2 FQGTGA. CDR3 DNA: TGTGCCAGCAGCAGATTAGCGGGGGGAGTTTACAATGAGCAGTTCTTC. It is translated as CASSRLAGGVYNEQFF.

The V gene is TRBV30, the J gene TRBJ2-1; weak D call: TRBD1 (6 bases). Germline CDR1 is GTSNPN and CDR2 is SVGIG (reference sequence). V was trimmed by 4 bases and J by 9 bases, leaving 10 bases between them. This CDR3 has 11 residues. The chain's CDR3 is CAWTRGSEQFF. CDR3 nucleotide sequence: TGTGCCTGGACCAGGGGCAGTGAGCAGTTCTTC.

V is TRBV19 and J is TRBJ2-2, with D unclear. The CDR3 is made up of 12 amino acids. The V end lost 5 bases, the J end lost 4 bases, and 5 bases lay between the germline ends. Germline assignment: CDR1 LNHDA and CDR2 SQIVND (reference sequence). Here the CDR3 reads CASSPFTGELFF. Written as DNA, the CDR3 is TGTGCCAGTAGTCCATTCACCGGGGAGCTGTTTTTT. Full variable domain (missing parts from reference TRBV19 and TRBJ2-2): DGGITQSPKYLFRKEGQNVTLSCEQNLNHDAMYWYRQDPGQGLRLIYYSQIVNDFQKGDIAEGYSVSREKKESFPLTVTSAQKNPTAFYLCASSPFTGELFFGEGSRLTVL.

The chain recombines TRBV5-1 with TRBJ1-1; tentatively, D is TRBD1 (6 bases). Germline loops: CDR1 SGHRS, CDR2 YFSETQ. The CDR3 loop spans 15 amino acids. V dropped 0 bases and J dropped 3 bases, with 12 bases sitting between them. CDR3 in amino acids: CASSLAPGVHTEAFF. The CDR3 nucleotides read TGCGCCAGCAGCTTGGCTCCAGGGGTGCACACTGAAGCTTTCTTT.